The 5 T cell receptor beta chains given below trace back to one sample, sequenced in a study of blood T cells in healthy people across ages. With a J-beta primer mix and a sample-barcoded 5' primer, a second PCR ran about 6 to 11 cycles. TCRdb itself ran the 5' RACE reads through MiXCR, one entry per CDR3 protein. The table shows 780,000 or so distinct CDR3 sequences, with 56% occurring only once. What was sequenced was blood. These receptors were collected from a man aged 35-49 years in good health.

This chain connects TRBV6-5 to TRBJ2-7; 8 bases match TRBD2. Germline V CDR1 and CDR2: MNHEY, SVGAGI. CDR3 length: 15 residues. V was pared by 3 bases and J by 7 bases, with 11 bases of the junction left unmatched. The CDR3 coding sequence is TGTGCCAGCAGTTATGCGGGAGGCGTAGGAAATGAGCAGTACTTC. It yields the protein CASSYAGGVGNEQYF.

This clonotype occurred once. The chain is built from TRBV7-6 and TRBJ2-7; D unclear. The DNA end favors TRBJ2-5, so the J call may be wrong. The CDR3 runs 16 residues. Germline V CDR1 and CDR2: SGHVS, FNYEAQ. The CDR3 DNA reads TGTGCCAGCAGCCCGCAGGAGAACAACCCCATGGAGACCCAGTACTTC. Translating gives CASSPQENNPMETQYF.

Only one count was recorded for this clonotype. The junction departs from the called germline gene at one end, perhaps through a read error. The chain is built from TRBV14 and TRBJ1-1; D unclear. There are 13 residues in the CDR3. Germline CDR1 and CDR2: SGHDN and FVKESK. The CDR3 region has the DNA TGTGACAGCAGCCAAGATCCCGGGACTGAAGCTTTCTTT. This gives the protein CDSSQDPGTEAFF.

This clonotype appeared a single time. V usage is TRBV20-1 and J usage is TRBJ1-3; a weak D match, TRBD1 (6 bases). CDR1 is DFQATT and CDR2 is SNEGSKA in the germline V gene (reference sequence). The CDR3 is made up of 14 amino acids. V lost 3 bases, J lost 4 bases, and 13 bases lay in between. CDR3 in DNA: TGCAGTGCTAGGCTAACAGGGTTCGGAAACACCATATATTTT. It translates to CSARLTGFGNTIYF.

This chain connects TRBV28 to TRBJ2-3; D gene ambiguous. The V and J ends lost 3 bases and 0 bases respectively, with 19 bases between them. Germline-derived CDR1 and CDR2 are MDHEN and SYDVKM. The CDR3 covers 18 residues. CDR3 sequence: CASSFGQAISLSTDTQYF. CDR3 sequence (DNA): TGTGCCAGCAGTTTCGGTCAAGCTATCTCTCTGAGCACAGATACGCAGTATTTT.